The subject of this entry is one TCR beta chain. The data are from a study of cytomegalovirus exposure and HLA in healthy donors. PCR was performed using 60 Vbeta and 13 Jbeta primers. TCRdb's table, derived via immunoSEQ multiplex PCR, lists solely in-frame clones and lacks some. The table has approximately 120,000 clones, approximately 78% seen once. This TCR came from a woman in her 40s in good health and CMV-seronegative. The sample comprised PBMCs.

In DNA, the CDR3 is TGTGCCAGCAGTTTCTTAGTCGGGCCCCAGCATTTT. Protein: CASSFLVGPQHF. The chain has TRBV28 and TRBJ1-5, with D uncertain. Trimming pared 3 bases from V and 9 bases from J, leaving 9 bases between. The CDR3 is 12 amino acids. Germline V gives CDR1 MDHEN, CDR2 SYDVKM.